These 10 T cell receptor beta chains were sequenced from one sample in a study of blood T cell repertoires in COVID-19 (dated by TCRdb to the early 2020s). To prepare the library, the immunoSEQ multiplex PCR assay was applied. TCRdb's version of the immuneACCESS table is confined to in-frame rearrangements and falls short of the full clone set. An unresolved V gene accounts for under half of the shortfall where checked; the remainder is of unknown origin. Across this sample there are about 350,000 clones, with around 87% seen only once. About 5.4% of the sample is in the top ten clones. Sequencing was done on a sample of PBMCs or T cells enriched from blood (not recorded which). The receptors stem from a woman in her twenties or thirties who had recovered from COVID-19.

The chain employs TRBV9 and TRBJ2-7; 11 bases line up with TRBD2. This CDR3 contains 15 residues. Trimming at V came to 3 bases and at J to 3 bases, leaving 5 bases not matched to a gene. Germline V gene sequence: CDR1 SGDLS, CDR2 YYNGEE. The CDR3 coding sequence is TGTGCCAGCAGCGCGCGACTAGCGGGGATCTACGAGCAGTACTTC. Translated: CASSARLAGIYEQYF.

The genes are TRBV28 and TRBJ1-3; 8 bases match TRBD1. CDR1 MDHEN and CDR2 SYDVKM come from the germline V gene. V was clipped by 6 bases and J by 3 bases; unmatched bases: 22. The CDR3 has 20 residues. The chain's CDR3 is CASRPSQGARGERNGNTIYF. The CDR3 region has the DNA TGTGCCAGCAGACCCTCCCAGGGGGCGAGGGGGGAGAGGAATGGAAACACCATATATTTT.

The chain combines TRBV9 with TRBJ2-3; D may be TRBD2 (5 bases). The CDR3 length is 15 residues. The V end lost 2 bases, the J end lost 1 base, and 11 bases lay between the germline ends. Germline assignment: CDR1 SGDLS and CDR2 YYNGEE. The CDR3 here is CASSVLDYRTDTQYF. The DNA for the CDR3 is TGTGCCAGCAGCGTCCTAGACTACCGCACAGATACGCAGTATTTT.

V usage is TRBV28 and J usage is TRBJ2-1, with D possibly matching TRBD1 (5 bases). There are 14 residues in the CDR3. Germline values: CDR1 MDHEN, CDR2 SYDVKM. V lost 6 bases, J lost 6 bases, and 15 bases lay in between. This CDR3 reads CASRLWQGPNEQFF. Written as DNA, the CDR3 is TGTGCCAGCAGACTTTGGCAGGGTCCCAATGAGCAGTTCTTC. The whole variable domain, remainder taken from reference TRBV28 and TRBJ2-1, is DVKVTQSSRYLVKRTGEKVFLECVQDMDHENMFWYRQDPGLGLRLIYFSYDVKMKEKGDIPEGYSVSREKKERFSLILESASTNQTSMYLCASRLWQGPNEQFFGPGTRLTVL.

The V call is TRBV12-3 or TRBV12-4, the J call TRBJ1-2; D perhaps matches TRBD1 (6 bases). V lost 6 bases and J lost 4, with 12 bases in between. The CDR3 is 13 residues long. CDR3 sequence: CASRATGTYGYTF. The CDR3 coding sequence is TGTGCCAGCAGGGCCACAGGGACCTATGGCTACACCTTC.

The gene calls are TRBV4-1 and TRBJ2-7, with 9 bases matching TRBD1. The CDR3 is 14 residues long. CDR1 MGHRA and CDR2 YSYEKL come from the germline V gene. The ends lost 4 bases at V and 4 bases at J; junction bases unmatched: 5. The CDR3, as DNA: TGCGCCAGCAGCCGGACAGGGGAGGGGTACGAGCAGTACTTC. It is translated as CASSRTGEGYEQYF.

The CDR3 loop reads CASSQVSRVPGELFF. The CDR3 DNA follows: TGCGCCAGCAGCCAAGTTTCTCGGGTCCCCGGGGAGCTGTTTTTT. The chain links TRBV4-1 to TRBJ2-2; D uncertain. Germline CDR1 reads MGHRA; CDR2 reads YSYEKL. This CDR3 is 15 amino acids long. V was cut by 1 base and J by 6 bases, with 12 bases left in between.

The chain is built from TRBV5-1 and TRBJ2-3; a weak D match, TRBD1 (5 bases). V was cut by 2 bases and J by 4 bases, with 14 bases left in between. The CDR3 has 15 amino acids. Germline V lookup: CDR1 SGHRS, CDR2 YFSETQ. CDR3 DNA: TGCGCCAGCAGCTTCCAAGGCCCACAGGCAGATACGCAGTATTTT. This gives the protein CASSFQGPQADTQYF.

Worth noting for this clone: The junction shows a germline mismatch at one end, possibly a read error. This rearrangement joins TRBV7-7 to TRBJ2-1; the D gene is possibly TRBD2 (6 bases). Germline V CDR1 and CDR2: SSHAT, FNYEAQ (reference sequence). The length of the CDR3 is 17 residues. CDR3 region: CASSPGRGSPSYNEQFF. CDR3 in DNA: TGTGCTAGCAGTCCAGGCCGGGGGTCGCCCTCCTACAATGAGCAGTTCTTC.

The chain employs TRBV4-2 and TRBJ1-1; D remains ambiguous. This CDR3 comprises 15 residues. In germline, CDR1 is LGHNA, CDR2 YNFKEQ. V was shortened by 0 bases and J by 2 bases, with 10 bases between the two germline ends. The CDR3 loop reads CASSQDRGVNTEAFF. The CDR3 bases are TGTGCCAGCAGCCAAGATAGAGGAGTCAACACTGAAGCTTTCTTT.